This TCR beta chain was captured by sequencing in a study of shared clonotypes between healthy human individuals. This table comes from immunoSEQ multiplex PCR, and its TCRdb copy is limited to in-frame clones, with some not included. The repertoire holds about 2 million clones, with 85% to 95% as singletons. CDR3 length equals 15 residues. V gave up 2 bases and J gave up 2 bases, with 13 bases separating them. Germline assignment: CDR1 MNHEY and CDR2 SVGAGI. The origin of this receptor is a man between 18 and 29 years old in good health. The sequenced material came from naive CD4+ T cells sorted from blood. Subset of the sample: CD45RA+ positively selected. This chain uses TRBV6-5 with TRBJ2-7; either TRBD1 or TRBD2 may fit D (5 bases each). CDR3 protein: CASSYTRGDPYEQYF. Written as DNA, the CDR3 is TGTGCCAGCAGTTACACCCGGGGCGATCCCTACGAGCAGTACTTC.